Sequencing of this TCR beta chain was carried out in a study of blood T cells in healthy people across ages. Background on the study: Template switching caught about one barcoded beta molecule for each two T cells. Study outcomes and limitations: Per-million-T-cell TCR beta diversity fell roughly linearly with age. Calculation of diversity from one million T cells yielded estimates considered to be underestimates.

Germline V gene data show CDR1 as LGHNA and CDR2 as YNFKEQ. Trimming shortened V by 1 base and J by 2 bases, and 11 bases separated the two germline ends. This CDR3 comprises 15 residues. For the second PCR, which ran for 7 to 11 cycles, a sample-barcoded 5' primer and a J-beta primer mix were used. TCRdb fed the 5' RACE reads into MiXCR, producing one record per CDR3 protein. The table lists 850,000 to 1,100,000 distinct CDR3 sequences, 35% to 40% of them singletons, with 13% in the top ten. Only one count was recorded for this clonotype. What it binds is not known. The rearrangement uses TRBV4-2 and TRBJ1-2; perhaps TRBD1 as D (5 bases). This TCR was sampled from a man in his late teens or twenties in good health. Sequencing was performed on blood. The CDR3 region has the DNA TGTGCCAGCAGCCAAGTTGTGGGGGGGAACTATGGCTACACCTTC. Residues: CASSQVVGGNYGYTF.